This passage covers 3 T cell receptor beta chains from one sample sequenced in a study of blood T cell dynamics during melanoma immunotherapy (TCRdb year 2020). Library generation was performed with the immunoSEQ multiplex PCR assay. As stored in TCRdb, this immuneACCESS dataset retains in-frame rearrangements with V and J assigned. A fraction of the clones does not appear; measured against another copy, unresolved V genes explain less than half of the discrepancy, and the remainder lacks a known reason. Here the sample has 15,000 or so clones; roughly nine tenths occur a single time. Approximately 8.1% of the sample is in the top ten clones. Sample time point, as interpreted from the label and publication: week 3, after first cycle of checkpoint inhibitor. The sequences come from blood, collected from a patient treated with checkpoint blockade. Source of these receptors: a human donor with melanoma.

This clone was counted once. The chain is built from TRBV28 and TRBJ1-4; no firm D call. The germline V gene encodes CDR1 MDHEN and CDR2 SYDVKM. The CDR3 contains 12 residues. Trimming stripped 6 bases from V and 4 bases from J, with 6 bases between. In DNA, the CDR3 is TGTGCCAGCAGGCAGAGTAATGAAAAACTGTTTTTT. Amino acids: CASRQSNEKLFF.

This clone has just a few counts. The chain carries TRBV4-1 and TRBJ1-1; possibly TRBD1 for D (6 bases). Germline V CDR1 and CDR2: MGHRA, YSYEKL. The length of the CDR3 is 15 residues. With 4 bases removed from V and 6 bases from J, the gap between germline ends came to 18 bases. CDR3: CASSPRTVGSPEAFF. The CDR3 nucleotides read TGCGCCAGCAGCCCCCGGACAGTGGGGTCCCCTGAAGCTTTCTTT.

This chain links TRBV28 with TRBJ1-1, with TRBD1 matching 7 bases. CDR1 and CDR2 (germline): MDHEN, SYDVKM. The CDR3 covers 12 residues. V gave up 3 bases and J gave up 11 bases; unmatched junction bases: 6. DNA for the CDR3: TGTGCCAGCAGTTTTGGGACAGTCAGGGCTTTCTTT. The encoded protein is CASSFGTVRAFF.